A selection of T cell receptor beta chains follows, all from one sample in a study of spatial heterogeneity in lung cancer. TCRdb re-called the 5' RACE reads with MiXCR, one entry per CDR3 protein. The table shows over 10,000 distinct CDR3 sequences, with less than 15% occurring only once. This specimen was PBMCs, taken at surgery. These receptors all come from a male donor with early-stage non-small cell lung cancer. CDR3s include the opening cysteine and the closing phenylalanine or tryptophan. D genes are given only for firm matches. Size is omitted from some rows. Given values are once, few, many or a class for expanded clones.

TRBV11-2	TRBJ2-3	.	many	CASSLLGFADTQYF	TGTGCCAGCAGCTTATTGGGTTTCGCAGATACGCAGTATTTT
TRBV15	TRBJ2-3	TRBD2	many	CATSRATSGGATDTQYF	TGTGCCACCAGCAGAGCCACTAGCGGGGGGGCCACAGATACGCAGTATTTT
TRBV29-1	TRBJ1-6	TRBD1	.	CSVTQDRNSPLHF	TGCAGCGTCACCCAGGACAGGAACTCACCCCTCCACTTT
TRBV29-1	TRBJ2-5	TRBD1	many	CSVEAGQGETQYF	TGCAGCGTTGAAGCAGGACAGGGCGAGACCCAGTACTTC
TRBV12-3/TRBV12-4	TRBJ2-7	.	many	CASSRANAYEQYF	TGTGCCAGCAGTCGGGCCAACGCCTACGAGCAGTACTTC
TRBV10-2	TRBJ2-4	TRBD1	.	CASSSGTGYIQYF	TGCGCCAGCAGTTCCGGGACAGGATACATTCAGTACTTC
TRBV7-6	TRBJ2-5	TRBD2	.	CASSLGLAGGVYF	TGTGCCAGCAGCTTGGGACTAGCGGGGGGAGTGTACTTC
TRBV18	TRBJ1-1	.	.	CASSPRYTEAFF	TGTGCCAGCTCACCTCGTTACACTGAAGCTTTCTTT
TRBV5-4	TRBJ2-7	.	.	CASSPDSFSYEQYF	TGTGCCAGCAGCCCGGACAGCTTCTCCTACGAGCAGTACTTC
TRBV7-2	TRBJ2-7	TRBD1	.	CASSRDRGGYEQYF	TGTGCCAGCAGCCGGGACAGGGGAGGATACGAGCAGTACTTC
TRBV5-5	TRBJ1-1	TRBD1	many	CASSLAWDRSLNTEAFF	TGTGCCAGCAGCTTGGCTTGGGACAGGTCATTGAACACTGAAGCTTTCTTT
TRBV18	TRBJ1-5	.	.	CASSPGLNQPQHF	TGTGCCAGCTCACCGGGTCTCAATCAGCCCCAGCATTTT
TRBV4-1	TRBJ1-1	.	.	CASSQVSRVNTEAFF	TGCGCCAGCAGCCAAGTATCCAGGGTGAACACTGAAGCTTTCTTT
TRBV4-3	TRBJ2-1	.	.	CASSQEYGLNEQFF	TGCGCCAGCAGCCAAGAGTACGGGCTGAATGAGCAGTTCTTC
TRBV4-3	TRBJ2-3	.	many	CASSQGRFSTDTQYF	TGCGCCAGCAGCCAAGGACGTTTTAGCACAGATACGCAGTATTTT
TRBV7-2	TRBJ1-2	.	.	CASSLWVAGAGYTF	TGTGCCAGCAGCTTATGGGTGGCAGGGGCTGGCTACACCTTC
TRBV28	TRBJ2-7	TRBD1	.	CASSYPGQTRYEQYF	TGTGCCAGCAGTTACCCGGGACAGACACGCTACGAGCAGTACTTC
TRBV20-1	TRBJ2-3	.	many	CSAKALGDTQYF	TGCAGTGCTAAGGCCCTAGGTGATACGCAGTATTTT
TRBV14	TRBJ2-1	TRBD1	few	CASSLLGQGVRNEQFF	TGTGCCAGCAGCCTCCTGGGACAGGGAGTTAGAAATGAGCAGTTCTTC
TRBV20-1	TRBJ1-6	.	many	CSARDRGRESSPLHF	TGCAGTGCTAGAGATAGAGGCAGGGAAAGCTCACCCCTCCACTTT
TRBV29-1	TRBJ1-1	.	few	CSAPLGDTEAFF	TGCAGTGCCCCCCTTGGGGACACTGAAGCTTTCTTT
TRBV7-8	TRBJ1-1	.	.	CASSDTGTSMNTEAFF	TGTGCCAGCAGCGACACAGGTACCTCTATGAACACTGAAGCTTTCTTT
TRBV29-1	TRBJ2-3	.	few	CSARQVYHTDTQYF	TGCAGCGCTAGACAGGTATACCACACAGATACGCAGTATTTT
TRBV28	TRBJ1-3	TRBD1	few	CASSPRTGAPGNTIYF	TGTGCCAGCAGTCCCCGGACAGGGGCCCCTGGAAACACCATATATTTT
TRBV27	TRBJ1-6	.	.	CASSPTVTPVVYNSPLHF	TGTGCCAGCAGTCCTACCGTTACCCCGGTTGTTTATAATTCACCCCTCCACTTT
TRBV4-1	TRBJ1-3	.	many	CASTGLNIPGNTIYF	TGCGCCAGCACGGGGTTAAATATCCCTGGAAACACCATATATTTT
TRBV4-2	TRBJ1-2	.	few	CASSQVGREGYTYGYTF	TGTGCCAGCAGCCAAGTTGGCAGGGAAGGGTATACCTATGGCTACACCTTC
TRBV5-1	TRBJ2-7	.	many	CASSLGYEQYF	TGCGCCAGCAGCTTGGGATATGAGCAGTACTTC
TRBV7-2	TRBJ2-3	TRBD2	.	CASSLGLAGAGTDTQYF	TGTGCCAGCAGCTTAGGACTAGCGGGGGCCGGAACAGATACGCAGTATTTT
TRBV29-1	TRBJ2-5	.	many	CSARVLGETQYF	TGCAGCGCCCGTGTTCTAGGAGAGACCCAGTACTTC
TRBV29-1	TRBJ2-2	.	.	CSVVLGTGELFF	TGCAGCGTTGTGTTGGGGACCGGGGAGCTGTTTTTT
TRBV28	TRBJ2-1	.	.	CASSLGLASNEQFF	TGTGCCAGCAGTCTCGGGCTAGCCAGCAATGAGCAGTTCTTC
TRBV2	TRBJ2-7	.	.	CTSSEDSFYEQYF	TGTACCAGCAGTGAAGACAGCTTCTACGAGCAGTACTTC
TRBV7-2	TRBJ1-2	.	.	CASSMGQNYGYTF	TGTGCCAGCAGCATGGGACAAAACTATGGCTACACCTTC
TRBV15	TRBJ2-7	.	.	CATSRDRGSSYEQYF	TGTGCCACCAGCAGAGATAGGGGGAGCTCCTACGAGCAGTACTTC
TRBV2	TRBJ2-1	.	.	CASKSGGAYNEQFF	TGTGCCAGCAAATCCGGTGGGGCTTACAATGAGCAGTTCTTC
TRBV7-2	TRBJ1-2	.	few	CASSLSGVVRYYGYTF	TGTGCCAGCAGCTTATCCGGCGTCGTGAGGTACTATGGCTACACCTTC
TRBV27	TRBJ1-1	TRBD1	.	CASSLRQGEAFF	TGTGCCAGCAGTTTACGACAGGGTGAAGCTTTCTTT
TRBV5-1	TRBJ2-1	TRBD2	few	CASSLGLANEQFF	TGCGCCAGCAGCCTTGGACTAGCGAATGAGCAGTTCTTC
TRBV20-1	TRBJ1-5	.	.	CSANWGSNQPQHF	TGCAGTGCTAACTGGGGTAGCAATCAGCCCCAGCATTTT
TRBV7-9	TRBJ1-4	.	.	CASSLKSIGEKLFF	TGTGCCAGCAGCTTAAAAAGTATAGGTGAAAAACTGTTTTTT
TRBV28	TRBJ2-5	.	many	CASRIQGQETQYF	TGTGCCAGCAGGATACAGGGCCAAGAGACCCAGTACTTC
TRBV29-1	TRBJ2-5	TRBD1	.	CSVVTKNDRAQETQYF	TGCAGCGTAGTAACGAAGAATGACAGGGCCCAAGAGACCCAGTACTTC
TRBV27	TRBJ2-5	.	many	CASTTRRGGETQYF	TGTGCCAGCACCACTCGCAGGGGTGGGGAGACCCAGTACTTC
TRBV4-1	TRBJ2-3	.	.	CASSQVGAWTDTQYF	TGCGCCAGCAGCCAAGTGGGGGCATGGACAGATACGCAGTATTTT